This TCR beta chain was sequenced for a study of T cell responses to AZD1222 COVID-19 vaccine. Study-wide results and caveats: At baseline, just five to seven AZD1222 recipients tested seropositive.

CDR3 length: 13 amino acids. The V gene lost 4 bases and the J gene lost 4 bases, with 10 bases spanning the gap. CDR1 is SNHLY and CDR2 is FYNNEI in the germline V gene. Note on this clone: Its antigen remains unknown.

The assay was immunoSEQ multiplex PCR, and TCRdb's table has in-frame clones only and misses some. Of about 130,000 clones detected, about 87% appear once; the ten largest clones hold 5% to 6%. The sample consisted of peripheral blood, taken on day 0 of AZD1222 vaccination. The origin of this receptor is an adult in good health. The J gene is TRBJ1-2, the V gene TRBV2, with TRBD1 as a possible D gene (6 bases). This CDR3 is CASSGTAVYGYTF. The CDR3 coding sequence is TGTGCCAGCAGTGGGACAGCCGTCTATGGCTACACCTTC. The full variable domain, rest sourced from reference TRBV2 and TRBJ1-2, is EPEVTQTPSHQVTQMGQEVILRCVPISNHLYFYWYRQILGQKVEFLVSFYNNEISEKSEIFDDQFSVERPDGSNFTLKIRSTKLEDSAMYFCASSGTAVYGYTFGSGTRLTVV.